The clone carrying this TCR beta chain has only a few counts. Its antigen remains unidentified. This record comes from a study of post-analysis software for immune sequencing data. Study at large: Relapsing-remitting, secondary progressive and progressive-relapsing multiple sclerosis courses were included. Findings of the study overall: Strong co-clustering by F measure linked samples that shared a preparation batch. The study found significantly lower normalized Chao1 diversity in multiple sclerosis patients than in controls. Roughly five TRBV segments were more frequent in patients than controls; TRBV5-6, TRBV5-1 and TRBV20-1 belonged to this group.

The CDR3 is made up of 12 amino acids. J gave up 9 bases and V 5 bases, and 4 bases lay outside the gene matches. Per germline, CDR1 SGHRS and CDR2 YFSETQ. Built from TCR beta cDNA, the libraries had unique molecular identifiers in them. Each CDR3 protein gets one entry after TCRdb re-called the PCR reads with MiXCR. The sample holds roughly 670,000 distinct CDR3 sequences; over 45% are singletons and the top ten take around 11%. Sequenced input: blood. The chain has TRBV5-1 and TRBJ2-1, with 8 bases matching TRBD2. The origin of this receptor is a girl aged 2 to 9 with multiple sclerosis. The CDR3 region is CASSWAGGEQFF. The DNA for the CDR3 is TGCGCCAGCAGTTGGGCGGGAGGTGAGCAGTTCTTC. Looking up the rest from reference TRBV5-1 and TRBJ2-1 gives the full variable domain: KAGVTQTPRYLIKTRGQQVTLSCSPISGHRSVSWYQQTPGQGLQFLFEYFSETQRNKGNFPGRFSGRQFSNSRSEMNVSTLELGDSALYLCASSWAGGEQFFGPGTRLTVL.